Shown below are 3 T cell receptor beta chains from a single sample sequenced in a study of shared clonotypes between healthy human individuals. The repertoire was sequenced with immunoSEQ multiplex PCR; TCRdb's copy has only in-frame clones and lacks some. Among some 1,600,000 clones listed, 95% to 99% were seen once. Sequencing was carried out using naive CD4+ T cells sorted from blood. Subset in this sample: CD45RA+ positively selected. The receptors shown here come from a man younger than 40 in good health.

CDR3: CASSVWTGLPGELFF. CDR3 sequence (DNA): TGTGCCAGCAGTGTGTGGACTGGGCTCCCCGGGGAGCTGTTTTTT. J is TRBJ2-2 and V is TRBV6-1; tentatively, D is TRBD2 (5 bases). The CDR3 sequence is 15 residues long. The germline V gene encodes CDR1 MNHNS and CDR2 SASEGT. V was pared by 4 bases and J by 6 bases, with 15 bases between.

The chain has TRBV2 and TRBJ2-1, with D hard to call. Germline V gives CDR1 SNHLY, CDR2 FYNNEI. The CDR3 is 14 residues long. The V end was cut by 4 bases, the J end by 4 bases, with 11 bases between. CDR3 nucleotides: TGTGCCAGCAGTGTTTTGGTTAGGTACAATGAGCAGTTCTTC. This sequence encodes CASSVLVRYNEQFF.

The chain joins TRBV5-1 to TRBJ2-5, with D perhaps assigned TRBD1 or TRBD2 (5 bases each). CDR1 is SGHRS and CDR2 is YFSETQ in the germline V gene. This CDR3 is 15 amino acids long. V dropped 6 bases and J dropped 5 bases, with 20 bases sitting between them. This chain's CDR3 is CASTYGGTPGETQYF. The CDR3, as DNA: TGCGCCAGCACCTACGGTGGGACCCCCGGGGAGACCCAGTACTTC.